The rows below give T cell receptor beta chains drawn from one sample of a study of blood T cell repertoires in COVID-19. Assay used: immunoSEQ multiplex PCR; TCRdb lists only in-frame clones, some missing. The sample records roughly 140,000 clones, approximately 88% being singletons. Sequencing input: peripheral blood. The receptors originated from a man between 65 and 85 years old with acute or convalescent COVID-19. CDR3s include the opening cysteine and the closing phenylalanine or tryptophan. The order of the fields is V gene, CDR3 protein.

>TRBV6-6
CATNRAELNYGYTF
>TRBV18
CASSVGTVPGNTIYF
>TRBV10-3
CAISDVRRAPYGYTF
>TRBV24-1
CATKGGGENTEAFF
>TRBV24-1
CATSQGADQPQHF
>TRBV5-4
CASSLSGRGQTEAFF
>TRBV6-2/TRBV6-3
CASSYQYEQYF
>TRBV19
CASSIRLAGGTDTQYF
>TRBV15
CATSRAGTANEKLFF
>TRBV2
CASNGQGFGNSPLHF